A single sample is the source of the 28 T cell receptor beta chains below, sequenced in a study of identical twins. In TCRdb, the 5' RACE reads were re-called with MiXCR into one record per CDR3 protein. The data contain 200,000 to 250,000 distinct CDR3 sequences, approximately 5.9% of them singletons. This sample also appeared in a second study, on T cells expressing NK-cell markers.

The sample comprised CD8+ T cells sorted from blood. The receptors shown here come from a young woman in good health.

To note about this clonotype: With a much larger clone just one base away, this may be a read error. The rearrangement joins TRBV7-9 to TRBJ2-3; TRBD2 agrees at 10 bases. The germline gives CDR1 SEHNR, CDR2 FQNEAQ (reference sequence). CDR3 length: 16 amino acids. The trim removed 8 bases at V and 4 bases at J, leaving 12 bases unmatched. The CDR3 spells CASGPSSGGAADTQYF. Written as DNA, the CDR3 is TGTGCCAGCGGCCCATCAAGCGGGGGGGCAGCAGATACGCAGTATTTT.

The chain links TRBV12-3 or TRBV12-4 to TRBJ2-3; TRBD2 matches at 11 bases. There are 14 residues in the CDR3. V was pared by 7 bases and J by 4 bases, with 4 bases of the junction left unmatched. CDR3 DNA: TGTGCCAGCAAAACTAGCGGGGGACCAGATACGCAGTATTTT. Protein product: CASKTSGGPDTQYF.

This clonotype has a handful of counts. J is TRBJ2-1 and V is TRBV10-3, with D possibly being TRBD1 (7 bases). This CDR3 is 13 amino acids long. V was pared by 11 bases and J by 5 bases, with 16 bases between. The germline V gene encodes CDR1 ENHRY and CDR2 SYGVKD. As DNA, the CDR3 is TGTGCCGTGCACAGGGGAGGTGACAATGAGCAGTTCTTC. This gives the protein CAVHRGGDNEQFF.

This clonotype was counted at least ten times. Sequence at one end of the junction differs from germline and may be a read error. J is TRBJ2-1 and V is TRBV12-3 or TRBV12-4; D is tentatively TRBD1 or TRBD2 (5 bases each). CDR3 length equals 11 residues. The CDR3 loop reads CASSFGGPQVF. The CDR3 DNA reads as TGTGCCAGCAGTTTTGGGGGACCTCAGGTCTTC.

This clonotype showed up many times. CDR3 sequence reads: CASSSTVADPNEQFF. For the CDR3, the DNA is TGTGCCAGCAGCTCTACCGTAGCGGACCCCAATGAGCAGTTCTTC. The chain employs TRBV7-9 and TRBJ2-1; D might be TRBD2 (6 bases). V was shortened by 4 bases and J by 6 bases, with 16 bases between the two germline ends. CDR1 is SEHNR, CDR2 FQNEAQ, per germline (reference sequence). The CDR3 is 15 residues long.

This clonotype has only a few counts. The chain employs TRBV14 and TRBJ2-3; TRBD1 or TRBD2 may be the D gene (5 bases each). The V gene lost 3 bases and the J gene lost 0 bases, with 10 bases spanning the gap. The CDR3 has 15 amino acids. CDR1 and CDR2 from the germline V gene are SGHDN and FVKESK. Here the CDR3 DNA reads TGTGCCAGCAGCCACTGGGGGAGTAGCACAGATACGCAGTATTTT. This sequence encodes CASSHWGSSTDTQYF.

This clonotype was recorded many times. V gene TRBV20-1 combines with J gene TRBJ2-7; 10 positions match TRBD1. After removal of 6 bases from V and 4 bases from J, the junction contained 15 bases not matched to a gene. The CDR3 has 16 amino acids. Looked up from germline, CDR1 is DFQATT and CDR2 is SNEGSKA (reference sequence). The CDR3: CSAHPGTGVFSYEQYF. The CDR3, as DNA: TGCAGTGCGCATCCCGGGACAGGGGTATTTTCGTACGAGCAGTACTTC.

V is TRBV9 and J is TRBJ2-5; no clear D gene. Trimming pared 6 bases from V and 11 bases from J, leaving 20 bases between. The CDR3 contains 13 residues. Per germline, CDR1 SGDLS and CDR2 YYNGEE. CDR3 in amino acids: CASTLGLFPPQYF. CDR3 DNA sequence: TGTGCCAGCACATTGGGCTTGTTTCCCCCACAGTACTTC. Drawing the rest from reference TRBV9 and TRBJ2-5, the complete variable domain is DSGVTQTPKHLITATGQRVTLRCSPRSGDLSVYWYQQSLDQGLQFLIQYYNGEERAKGNILERFSAQQFPDLHSELNLSSLELGDSALYFCASTLGLFPPQYFGPGTRLLVL.

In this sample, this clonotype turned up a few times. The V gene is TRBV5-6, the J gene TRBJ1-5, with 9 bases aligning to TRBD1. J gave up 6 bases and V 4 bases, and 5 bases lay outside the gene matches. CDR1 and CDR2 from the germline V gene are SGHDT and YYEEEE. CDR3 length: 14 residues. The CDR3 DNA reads TGTGCCAGCAGCCTACAGGGGGCTGTTCAGCCCCAGCATTTT. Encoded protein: CASSLQGAVQPQHF.

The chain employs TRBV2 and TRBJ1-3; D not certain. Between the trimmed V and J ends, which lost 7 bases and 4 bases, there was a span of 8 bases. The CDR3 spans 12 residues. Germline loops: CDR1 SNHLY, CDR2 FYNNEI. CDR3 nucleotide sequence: TGTGCCAGCATGTCTCGGGGAAACACCATATATTTT. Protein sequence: CASMSRGNTIYF. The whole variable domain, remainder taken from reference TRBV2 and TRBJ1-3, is EPEVTQTPSHQVTQMGQEVILRCVPISNHLYFYWYRQILGQKVEFLVSFYNNEISEKSEIFDDQFSVERPDGSNFTLKIRSTKLEDSAMYFCASMSRGNTIYFGEGSWLTVV.

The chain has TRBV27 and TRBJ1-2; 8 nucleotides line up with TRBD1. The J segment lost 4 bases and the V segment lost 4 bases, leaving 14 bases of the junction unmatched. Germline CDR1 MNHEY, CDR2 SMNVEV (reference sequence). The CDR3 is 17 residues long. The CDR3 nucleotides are TGTGCCAGCAGTTCCTCCGGGACAGGTGCTTCCATCTATGGCTACACCTTC. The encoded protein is CASSSSGTGASIYGYTF.

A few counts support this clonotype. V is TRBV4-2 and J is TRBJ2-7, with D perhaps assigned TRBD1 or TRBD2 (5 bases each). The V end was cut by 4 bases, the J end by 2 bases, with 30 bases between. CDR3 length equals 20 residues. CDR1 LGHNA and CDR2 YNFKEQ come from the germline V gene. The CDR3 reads CASSPLLTTPIQGDPYEQYF. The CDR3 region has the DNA TGTGCCAGCAGCCCTCTCCTTACCACCCCCATCCAAGGGGACCCCTACGAGCAGTACTTC.

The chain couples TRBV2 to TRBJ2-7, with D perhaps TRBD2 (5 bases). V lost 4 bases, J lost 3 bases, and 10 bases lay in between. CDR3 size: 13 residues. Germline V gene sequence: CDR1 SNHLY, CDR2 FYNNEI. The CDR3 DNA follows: TGTGCCAGCAGTGGGGGAGATTTCTACGAGCAGTACTTC. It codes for CASSGGDFYEQYF.

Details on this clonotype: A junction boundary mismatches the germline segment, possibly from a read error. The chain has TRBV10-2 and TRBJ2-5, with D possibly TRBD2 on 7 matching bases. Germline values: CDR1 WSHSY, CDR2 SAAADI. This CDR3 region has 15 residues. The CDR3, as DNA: TGCGCCAGCAGTGAGTCGGGAGCGGGACAAGAGACCCGGTACTTC. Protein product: CASSESGAGQETRYF.

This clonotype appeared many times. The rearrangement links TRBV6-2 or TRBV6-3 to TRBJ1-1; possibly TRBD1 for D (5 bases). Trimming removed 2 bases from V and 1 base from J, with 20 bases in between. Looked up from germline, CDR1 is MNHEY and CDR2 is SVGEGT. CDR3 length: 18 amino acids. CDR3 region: CASSYSQEGKGRNTEAFF. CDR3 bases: TGTGCCAGCAGTTACAGCCAGGAGGGGAAGGGCCGGAACACTGAAGCTTTCTTT.

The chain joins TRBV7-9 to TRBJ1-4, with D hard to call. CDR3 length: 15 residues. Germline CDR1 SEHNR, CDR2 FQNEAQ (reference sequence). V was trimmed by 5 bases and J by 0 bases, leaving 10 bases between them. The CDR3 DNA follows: TGTGCCAGCAGCCCCCGGGATTCAACTAATGAAAAACTGTTTTTT. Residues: CASSPRDSTNEKLFF.

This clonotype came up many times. In DNA form, the CDR3 reads TGTGCCAGCAGGATTAGGAACTATGGCTACACCTTC. It translates to CASRIRNYGYTF. This chain joins TRBV12-3 or TRBV12-4 and TRBJ1-2, with D uncertain. This CDR3 has 12 amino acids. V was pared by 6 bases and J by 2 bases, with 7 bases between.

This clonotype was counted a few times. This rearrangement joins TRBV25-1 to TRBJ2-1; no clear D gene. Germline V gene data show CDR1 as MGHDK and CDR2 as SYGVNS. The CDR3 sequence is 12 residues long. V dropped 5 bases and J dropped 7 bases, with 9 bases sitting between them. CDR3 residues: CASSQIGNEQFF. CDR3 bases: TGTGCCAGCAGTCAGATAGGGAATGAGCAGTTCTTC.

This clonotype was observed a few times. DNA for the CDR3: TGTGCCAGCAGCCAGGGACTAGCGGGCGCTAAGGGGCAGTACTTC. Translating it yields CASSQGLAGAKGQYF. This rearrangement joins TRBV3-1 to TRBJ2-7, with 12 bases fitting TRBD2. J lost 9 bases, V lost 3 bases, and 9 bases had no gene match. The germline gives CDR1 LGHDT, CDR2 YNNKEL (reference sequence). CDR3 length: 15 amino acids.

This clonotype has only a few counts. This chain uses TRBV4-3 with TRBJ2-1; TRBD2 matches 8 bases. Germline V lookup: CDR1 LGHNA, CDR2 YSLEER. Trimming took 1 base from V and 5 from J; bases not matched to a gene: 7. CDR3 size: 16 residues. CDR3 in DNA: TGCGCCAGCAGCCAAGGGCTAGCGGGTGAGGACAATGAGCAGTTCTTC. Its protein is CASSQGLAGEDNEQFF.

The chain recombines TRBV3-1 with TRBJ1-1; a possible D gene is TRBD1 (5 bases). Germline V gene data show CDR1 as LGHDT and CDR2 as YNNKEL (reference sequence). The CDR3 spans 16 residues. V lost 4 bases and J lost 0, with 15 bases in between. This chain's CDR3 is CASSPGSTPLNTEAFF. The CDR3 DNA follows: TGTGCCAGCAGCCCAGGGTCCACCCCACTGAACACTGAAGCTTTCTTT.

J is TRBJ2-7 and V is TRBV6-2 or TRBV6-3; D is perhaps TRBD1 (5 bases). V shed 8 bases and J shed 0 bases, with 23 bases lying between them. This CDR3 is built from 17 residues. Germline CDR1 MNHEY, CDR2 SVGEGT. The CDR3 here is CASPLRHLGAGSYEQYF. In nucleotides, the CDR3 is TGTGCCAGCCCTTTACGTCATTTAGGGGCAGGCTCCTACGAGCAGTACTTC.

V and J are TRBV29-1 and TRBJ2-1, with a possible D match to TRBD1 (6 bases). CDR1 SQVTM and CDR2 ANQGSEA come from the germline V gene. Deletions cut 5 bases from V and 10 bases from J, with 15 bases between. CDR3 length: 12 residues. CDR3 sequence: CSVPGVGREQFF. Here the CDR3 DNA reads TGCAGCGTTCCAGGGGTTGGACGGGAGCAGTTCTTC.

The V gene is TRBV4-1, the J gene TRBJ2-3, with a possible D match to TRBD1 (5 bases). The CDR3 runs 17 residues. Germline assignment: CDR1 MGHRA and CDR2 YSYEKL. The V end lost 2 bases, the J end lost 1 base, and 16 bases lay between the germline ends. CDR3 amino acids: CASSQSRSGFGTDTQYF. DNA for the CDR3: TGCGCCAGCAGCCAATCGCGATCAGGGTTTGGCACAGATACGCAGTATTTT.

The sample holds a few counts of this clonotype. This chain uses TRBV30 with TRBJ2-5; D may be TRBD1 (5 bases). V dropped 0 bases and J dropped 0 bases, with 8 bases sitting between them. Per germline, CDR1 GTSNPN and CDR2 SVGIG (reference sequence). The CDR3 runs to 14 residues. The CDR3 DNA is TGTGCCTGGAGTGTGGGGCGGTACCAAGAGACCCAGTACTTC. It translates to CAWSVGRYQETQYF.

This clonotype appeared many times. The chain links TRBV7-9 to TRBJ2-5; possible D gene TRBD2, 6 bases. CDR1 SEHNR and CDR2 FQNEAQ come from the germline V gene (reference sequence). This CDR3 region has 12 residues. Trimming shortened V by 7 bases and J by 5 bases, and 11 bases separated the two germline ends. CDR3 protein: CASNGGGETQYF. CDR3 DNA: TGTGCCAGCAACGGGGGAGGCGAGACCCAGTACTTC.

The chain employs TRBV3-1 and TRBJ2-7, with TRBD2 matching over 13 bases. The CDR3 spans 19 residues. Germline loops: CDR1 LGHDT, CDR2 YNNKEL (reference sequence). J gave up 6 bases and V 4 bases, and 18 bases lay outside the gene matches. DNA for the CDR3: TGTGCCAGCAGCCCAGTAGGAGGGGGACTAGCGGGGAAAGACGGCGAGCAGTACTTC. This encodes CASSPVGGGLAGKDGEQYF.

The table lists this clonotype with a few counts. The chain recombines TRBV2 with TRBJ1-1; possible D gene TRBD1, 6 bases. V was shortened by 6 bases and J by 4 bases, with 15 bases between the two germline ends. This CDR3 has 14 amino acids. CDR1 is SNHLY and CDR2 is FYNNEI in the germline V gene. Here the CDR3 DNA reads TGTGCCAGCAGCCCAAAGGGGGGATTCACTGAAGCTTTCTTT. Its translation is CASSPKGGFTEAFF.